These 4 T cell receptor beta chains were sequenced from one sample in a study of T cells in Graves' hyperthyroidism and ophthalmopathy. The CDR3 regions of TCR beta were amplified from RNA transcripts. HTBI primers drove first-round RT-PCR of the TCR CDR3. TCRdb used MiXCR to reprocess the multiplex PCR reads, holding one entry per CDR3 protein. The sample includes 490,000 or so distinct CDR3 sequences, roughly a sixth of them seen just once. The sequenced sample was blood. All receptors come from a woman between 25 and 40 years old with Graves' ophthalmopathy.

In its sample, this clonotype was seen a few times. V is TRBV7-9 and J is TRBJ1-1, with D possibly being TRBD1 (6 bases). The CDR3 is 14 amino acids. CDR1 is SEHNR, CDR2 FQNEAQ, per germline (reference sequence). Trimming took off 2 bases at V and 4 bases at J, with 11 bases between the two ends. Here the CDR3 reads CASSLSIGGTEAFF. Written as DNA, the CDR3 is TGTGCCAGCAGCTTATCCATAGGGGGCACTGAAGCTTTCTTT.

In this sample, this clonotype turned up many times. This chain connects TRBV20-1 to TRBJ2-1; the D gene is possibly TRBD2 (6 bases). Trimming shortened V by 2 bases and J by 7 bases, and 15 bases separated the two germline ends. Germline loops: CDR1 DFQATT, CDR2 SNEGSKA (reference sequence). CDR3 length: 14 residues. CDR3 region: CSARLAQKGNEQFF. DNA of the CDR3: TGCAGTGCTAGACTAGCGCAGAAGGGGAATGAGCAGTTCTTC.

The V and J genes are TRBV5-5 and TRBJ2-1; no reliable D call. The germline CDR1 and CDR2 sequences are SGHKS and YYEKEE (reference sequence). The germline V and J ends were trimmed by 4 bases and 12 bases, with 17 bases remaining between them. This CDR3 contains 13 residues. The chain's CDR3 is CASSAEPQDSQFF. For the CDR3, the DNA is TGTGCCAGCAGCGCGGAACCTCAGGATTCGCAGTTCTTC.

In regard to this clonotype: Just one base apart from a much larger clone, this may be a read error. The chain joins TRBV24-1 to TRBJ2-5, with D possibly called TRBD1 or TRBD2 (5 bases each). This CDR3 comprises 14 residues. V was cut by 4 bases and J by 7 bases, with 15 bases left in between. Germline lookup yields CDR1 KGHDR and CDR2 SFDVKD. CDR3 amino acids: CATSDPGPRGTQYF. The CDR3 DNA follows: TGTGCCACCAGTGACCCTGGACCGAGGGGGACCCAGTACTTC.